This T cell receptor (beta chain) was documented in a study of blood T cell repertoires in COVID-19. Study-wide background: Researchers got acute and convalescent COVID-19 samples from the United States, Italy and Spain.

TCRdb keeps only in-frame clones here, not all; method: immunoSEQ multiplex PCR. Altogether 200,000 to 250,000 clones are present, around 83% being singletons, with the ten largest covering about 0.93%. The clonotype was recovered from a man between 40 and 49 years old with acute or convalescent COVID-19. Sequencing was performed on peripheral blood.

CDR3 sequence reads: CASSPTLRETQYF. Here the CDR3 DNA reads TGTGCCAGCTCACCAACTTTACGGGAGACCCAGTACTTC. The rearrangement joins TRBV18 to TRBJ2-5; D unclear. Deletions cut 2 bases from V and 5 bases from J, with 9 bases between. Germline assignment: CDR1 KGHSH and CDR2 LQKENI. This CDR3 contains 13 residues.